The 9 T cell receptor beta chains given below trace back to one sample, sequenced in a study of control samples from healthy donors and cancer patients (dated by TCRdb to the early 2020s). Receptor amplification or capture employed the immunoSEQ multiplex PCR assay. TCRdb retrieved this table from immuneACCESS and kept in-frame rearrangements only. Not all clones are present; in checked studies, unresolved V genes account for under half, and no reason is known for the remainder. The sample contains 150,000 to 200,000 clones, 92% of them found a single time. The biggest ten clones account for approximately 0.7% of the sample. Sequencing was carried out using blood. The receptors shown here come from a young woman in good health.

The J gene is TRBJ2-5, the V gene TRBV20-1; 13 positions match TRBD2. Germline V gives CDR1 DFQATT, CDR2 SNEGSKA (reference sequence). This CDR3 region has 17 residues. Trimming at V came to 3 bases and at J to 5 bases, leaving 12 bases not matched to a gene. For the CDR3, the DNA is TGCAGTGCTAGTAAAGGAACGACTAGCGGGAGGAGGGAGACCCAGTACTTC. As protein: CSASKGTTSGRRETQYF.

The J gene is TRBJ2-7, the V gene TRBV6-2 or TRBV6-3; 10 bases align to TRBD2. Trimming removed 5 bases from V and 3 bases from J; junction bases left unmatched: 10. The CDR3 is 16 amino acids. Germline loops: CDR1 MNHEY, CDR2 SVGEGT. CDR3 region: CASSTDGTSELYEQYF. The CDR3 bases are TGTGCCAGCAGTACCGATGGGACTAGCGAGCTCTACGAGCAGTACTTC.

This chain uses TRBV28 with TRBJ2-5; 7 positions match TRBD2. The V segment lost 2 bases and the J segment 2 bases; nucleotides outside the gene matches: 8. Per germline, CDR1 MDHEN and CDR2 SYDVKM. The CDR3 sequence is 16 residues long. This CDR3 reads CASSLALAAQQETQYF. DNA of the CDR3: TGTGCCAGCAGTTTAGCGCTAGCGGCTCAACAAGAGACCCAGTACTTC.

The J gene is TRBJ2-3, the V gene TRBV4-2, with TRBD2 identical over 10 bases. The length of the CDR3 is 18 residues. CDR1 is LGHNA and CDR2 is YNFKEQ in the germline V gene. The V gene end was trimmed by 1 base and the J gene end by 5 bases; junction bases not matched to a gene: 12. CDR3 bases: TGTGCCAGCAGCCAAGTTACGGGGCTAGCGGGAGTGGGAGATACGCAGTATTTT. This sequence encodes CASSQVTGLAGVGDTQYF.

The rearrangement uses TRBV5-4 and TRBJ1-1; TRBD1 aligns across 7 bases. Germline V gives CDR1 SGHNT, CDR2 YYREEE (reference sequence). J gave up 10 bases and V 3 bases, and 9 bases lay outside the gene matches. The CDR3 contains 13 residues. The CDR3 region is CASSSGGLTRAFF. CDR3 nucleotides: TGTGCCAGCAGCTCAGGGGGGTTGACTCGAGCTTTCTTT.

V is TRBV19 and J is TRBJ1-3; D remains unclear. The germline V gene encodes CDR1 LNHDA and CDR2 SQIVND (reference sequence). The CDR3 loop spans 15 amino acids. Trimming removed 8 bases from V and 8 bases from J, with 22 bases in between. The CDR3 DNA is TGTGCCAGTCTGCCCAGACTATCCCTCGCGGACACCATATATTTT. Translated: CASLPRLSLADTIYF. Together with reference TRBV19 and TRBJ1-3, the CDR3 gives the full variable domain: DGGITQSPKYLFRKEGQNVTLSCEQNLNHDAMYWYRQDPGQGLRLIYYSQIVNDFQKGDIAEGYSVSREKKESFPLTVTSAQKNPTAFYLCASLPRLSLADTIYFGEGSWLTVV.

This chain uses TRBV5-1 with TRBJ1-5; a weak D match, TRBD1 (6 bases). Germline values: CDR1 SGHRS, CDR2 YFSETQ. The CDR3 is 15 residues long. Trimming cost V 0 bases and J 7 bases, with 14 bases left between them. CDR3 residues: CASSLDPGAGQPQHF. As DNA, the CDR3 is TGCGCCAGCAGCTTGGACCCGGGGGCAGGGCAGCCCCAGCATTTT.

The CDR3 region is CASSIGTPNSGNTIYF. The CDR3 bases are TGCGCCAGCAGTATAGGGACACCAAACTCTGGAAACACCATATATTTT. The chain carries TRBV5-1 and TRBJ1-3; D is possibly TRBD1 (6 bases). The V end was cut by 5 bases, the J end by 0 bases, with 15 bases between. This CDR3 contains 16 residues. Per the germline V gene, CDR1 is SGHRS and CDR2 is YFSETQ.

The V and J genes are TRBV4-2 and TRBJ1-6, with unresolved D. The germline CDR1 and CDR2 sequences are LGHNA and YNFKEQ. V lost 0 bases to trimming and J lost 7 bases, with 10 bases between them. CDR3 length: 15 residues. The CDR3 loop reads CASSQERTVNSPLHF. The CDR3 region has the DNA TGTGCCAGCAGCCAAGAGAGAACGGTCAATTCACCCCTCCACTTT.